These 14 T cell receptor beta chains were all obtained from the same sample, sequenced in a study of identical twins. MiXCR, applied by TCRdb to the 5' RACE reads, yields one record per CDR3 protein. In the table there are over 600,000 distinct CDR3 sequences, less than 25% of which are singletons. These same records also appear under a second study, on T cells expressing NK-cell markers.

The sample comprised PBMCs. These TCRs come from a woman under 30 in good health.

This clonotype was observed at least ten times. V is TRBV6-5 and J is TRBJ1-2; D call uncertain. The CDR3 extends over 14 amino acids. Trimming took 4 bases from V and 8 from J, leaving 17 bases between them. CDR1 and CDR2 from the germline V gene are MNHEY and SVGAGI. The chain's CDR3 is CASSSTRTELGYTF. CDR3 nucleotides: TGTGCCAGCAGTTCCACTCGGACGGAGTTGGGCTACACCTTC.

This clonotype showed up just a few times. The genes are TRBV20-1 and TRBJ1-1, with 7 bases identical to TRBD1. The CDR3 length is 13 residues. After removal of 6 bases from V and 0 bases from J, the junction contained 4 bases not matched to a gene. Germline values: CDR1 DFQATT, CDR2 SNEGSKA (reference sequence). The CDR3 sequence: CSANRGMNTEAFF. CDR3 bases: TGCAGTGCCAACAGGGGCATGAACACTGAAGCTTTCTTT.

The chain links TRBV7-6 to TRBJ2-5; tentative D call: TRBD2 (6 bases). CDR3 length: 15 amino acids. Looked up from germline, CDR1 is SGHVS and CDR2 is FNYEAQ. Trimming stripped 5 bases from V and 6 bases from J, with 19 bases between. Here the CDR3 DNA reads TGTGCCAGCAGCCATAACACAGGAGGGCAGCAGACCCAGTACTTC. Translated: CASSHNTGGQQTQYF.

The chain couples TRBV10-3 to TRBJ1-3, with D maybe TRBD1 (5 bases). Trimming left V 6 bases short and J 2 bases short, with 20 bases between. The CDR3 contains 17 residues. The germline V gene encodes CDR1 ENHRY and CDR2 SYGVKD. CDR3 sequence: CAIRAGTLLWTGNTIYF. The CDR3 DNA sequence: TGTGCCATCAGGGCCGGGACTCTGCTTTGGACTGGAAACACCATATATTTT.

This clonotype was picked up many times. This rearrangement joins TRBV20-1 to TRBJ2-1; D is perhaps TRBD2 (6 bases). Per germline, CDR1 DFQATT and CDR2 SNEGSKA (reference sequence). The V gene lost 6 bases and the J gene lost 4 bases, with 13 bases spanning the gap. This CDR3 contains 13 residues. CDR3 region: CSARDSPYNEQFF. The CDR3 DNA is TGCAGTGCCCGGGACTCCCCGTACAATGAGCAGTTCTTC.

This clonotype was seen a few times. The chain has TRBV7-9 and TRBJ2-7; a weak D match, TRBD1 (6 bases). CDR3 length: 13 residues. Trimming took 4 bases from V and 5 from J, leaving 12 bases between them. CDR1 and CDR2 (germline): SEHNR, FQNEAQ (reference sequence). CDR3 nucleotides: TGTGCCAGCAGCTGGCTGGGGGACAACGAGCAGTACTTC. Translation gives CASSWLGDNEQYF.

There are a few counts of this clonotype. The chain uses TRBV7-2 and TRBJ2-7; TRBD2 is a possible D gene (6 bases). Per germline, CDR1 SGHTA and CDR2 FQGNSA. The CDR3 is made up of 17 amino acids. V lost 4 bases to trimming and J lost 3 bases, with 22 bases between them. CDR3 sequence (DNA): TGTGCCAGCAGCTCGCCCGGGGGTCGGTTTCTAGGCTACGAGCAGTACTTC. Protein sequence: CASSSPGGRFLGYEQYF.

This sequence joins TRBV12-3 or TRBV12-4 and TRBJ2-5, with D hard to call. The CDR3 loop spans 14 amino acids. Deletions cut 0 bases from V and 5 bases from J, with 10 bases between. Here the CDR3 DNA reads TGTGCCAGCAGTTTAGCTGTACGGGCGGAGACCCAGTACTTC. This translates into CASSLAVRAETQYF.

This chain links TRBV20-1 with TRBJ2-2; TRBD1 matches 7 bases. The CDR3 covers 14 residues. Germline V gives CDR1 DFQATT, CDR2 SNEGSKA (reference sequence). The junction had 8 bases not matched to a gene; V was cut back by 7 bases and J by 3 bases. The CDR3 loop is CSVPGTADTGELFF. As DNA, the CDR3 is TGCAGTGTTCCCGGGACAGCGGACACCGGGGAGCTGTTTTTT.

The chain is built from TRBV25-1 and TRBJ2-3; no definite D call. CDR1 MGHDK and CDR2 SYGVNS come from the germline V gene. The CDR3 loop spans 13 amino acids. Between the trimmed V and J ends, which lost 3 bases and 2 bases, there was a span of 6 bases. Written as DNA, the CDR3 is TGTGCCAGCAGTGACCCAGACACAGATACGCAGTATTTT. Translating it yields CASSDPDTDTQYF.

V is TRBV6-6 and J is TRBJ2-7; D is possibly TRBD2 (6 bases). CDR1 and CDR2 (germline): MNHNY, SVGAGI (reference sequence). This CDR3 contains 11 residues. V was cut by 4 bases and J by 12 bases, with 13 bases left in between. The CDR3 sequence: CASSSAGLGYF. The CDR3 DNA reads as TGTGCCAGCAGTTCGGCGGGACTTGGGTACTTC.

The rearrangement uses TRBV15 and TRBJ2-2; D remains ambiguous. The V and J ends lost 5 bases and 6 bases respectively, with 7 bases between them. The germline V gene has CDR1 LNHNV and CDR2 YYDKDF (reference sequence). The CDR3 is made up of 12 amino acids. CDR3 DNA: TGTGCCACCAGCCAACGGGCCGGGGAGCTGTTTTTT. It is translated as CATSQRAGELFF.

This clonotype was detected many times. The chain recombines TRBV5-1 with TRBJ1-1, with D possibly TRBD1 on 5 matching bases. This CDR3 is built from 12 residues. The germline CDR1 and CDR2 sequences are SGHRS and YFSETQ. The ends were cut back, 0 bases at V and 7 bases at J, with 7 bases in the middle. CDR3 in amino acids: CASSLGQFEAFF. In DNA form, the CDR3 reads TGCGCCAGCAGCTTGGGACAGTTTGAAGCTTTCTTT.

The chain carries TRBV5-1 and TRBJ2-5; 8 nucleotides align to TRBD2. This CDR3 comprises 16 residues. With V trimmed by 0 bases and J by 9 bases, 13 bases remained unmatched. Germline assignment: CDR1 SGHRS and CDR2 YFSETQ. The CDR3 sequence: CASSLVSRAGGIAQYF. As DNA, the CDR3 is TGCGCCAGCAGCTTGGTATCCCGGGCGGGAGGTATTGCCCAGTACTTC.